This T cell receptor (beta chain) is from a study of beta chain features in type 1 diabetes. Whole-study results and caveats: Shorter TCRB CDR3s, moderately but significantly so, were found in Type 1 diabetes patients in all four CD4+ subsets.

TCRB transcripts that were expressed got sequenced, as all of the isolated RNA had been reverse transcribed. About 3.5 million reads, on average, came from each naive, central memory and regulatory T cell sample. Method: immunoSEQ multiplex PCR; TCRdb's copy keeps in-frame clones and lacks some. The sample consists of more than 300,000 clones, roughly 9.8% of them appearing once. The authors sorted CD4+ naive, central memory, regulatory and stem cell-like memory cells via CD45RO/CCR7/CD25/CD127/CD95/CD27. Comments on this clone: Its antigen is still unknown.

The germline CDR1 and CDR2 sequences are SNHLY and FYNNEI. This CDR3 has 14 residues. V shed 1 base and J shed 9 bases, with 13 bases lying between them. The sequenced sample was central memory CD4+ T cells from blood. This TCR was recovered from a man aged 25 to 40 with type 1 diabetes. The V call is TRBV2, the J call TRBJ2-1; D is unresolved. The CDR3, as DNA: TGTGCCAGCAGTGAAGGCAGGCCAGGTGCTGAGCAGTTCTTC. Its translation is CASSEGRPGAEQFF.